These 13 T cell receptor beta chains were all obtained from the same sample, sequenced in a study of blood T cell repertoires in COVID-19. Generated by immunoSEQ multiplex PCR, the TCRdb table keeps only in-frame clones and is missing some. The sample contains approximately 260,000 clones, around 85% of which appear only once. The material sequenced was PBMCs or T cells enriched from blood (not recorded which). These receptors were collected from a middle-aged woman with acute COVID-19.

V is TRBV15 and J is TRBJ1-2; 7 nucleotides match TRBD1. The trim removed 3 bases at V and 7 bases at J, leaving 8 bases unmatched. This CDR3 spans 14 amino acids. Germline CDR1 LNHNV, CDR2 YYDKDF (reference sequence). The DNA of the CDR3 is TGTGCCACCAGCAGTGACAGGGCTGGACGTGGCTACACCTTC. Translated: CATSSDRAGRGYTF. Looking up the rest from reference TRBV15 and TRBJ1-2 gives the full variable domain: DAMVIQNPRYQVTQFGKPVTLSCSQTLNHNVMYWYQQKSSQAPKLLFHYYDKDFNNEADTPDNFQSRRPNTSFCFLDIRSPGLGDTAMYLCATSSDRAGRGYTFGSGTRLTVV.

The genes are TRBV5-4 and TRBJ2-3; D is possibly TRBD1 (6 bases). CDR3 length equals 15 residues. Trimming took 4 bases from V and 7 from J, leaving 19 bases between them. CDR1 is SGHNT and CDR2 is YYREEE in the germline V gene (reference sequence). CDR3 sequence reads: CASSPYGAGANTQYF. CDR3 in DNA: TGTGCCAGCAGCCCATACGGGGCAGGGGCGAATACGCAGTATTTT. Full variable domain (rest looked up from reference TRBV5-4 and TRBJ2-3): ETGVTQSPTHLIKTRGQQVTLRCSSQSGHNTVSWYQQALGQGPQFIFQYYREEENGRGNFPPRFSGLQFPNYSSELNVNALELDDSALYLCASSPYGAGANTQYFGPGTRLTVL.

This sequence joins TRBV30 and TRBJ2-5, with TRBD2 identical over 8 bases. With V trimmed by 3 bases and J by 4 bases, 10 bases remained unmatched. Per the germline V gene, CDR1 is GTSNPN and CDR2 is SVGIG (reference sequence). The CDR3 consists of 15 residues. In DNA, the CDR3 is TGTGCCTGGAGCCGGGGCAGCGGGAGAAGAGAGACCCAGTACTTC. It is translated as CAWSRGSGRRETQYF.

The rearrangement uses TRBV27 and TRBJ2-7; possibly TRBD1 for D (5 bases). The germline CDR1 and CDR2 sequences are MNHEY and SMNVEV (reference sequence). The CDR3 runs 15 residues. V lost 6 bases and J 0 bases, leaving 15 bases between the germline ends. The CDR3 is CASRLGTGLSYEQYF. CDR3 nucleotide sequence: TGTGCCAGCAGGTTAGGTACAGGCCTCTCCTACGAGCAGTACTTC.

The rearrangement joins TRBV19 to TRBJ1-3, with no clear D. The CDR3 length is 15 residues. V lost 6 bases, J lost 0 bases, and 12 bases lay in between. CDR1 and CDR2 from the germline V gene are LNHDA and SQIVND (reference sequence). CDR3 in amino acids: CASSTLSGSGNTIYF. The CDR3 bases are TGTGCCAGTAGCACCCTTTCGGGCTCTGGAAACACCATATATTTT.

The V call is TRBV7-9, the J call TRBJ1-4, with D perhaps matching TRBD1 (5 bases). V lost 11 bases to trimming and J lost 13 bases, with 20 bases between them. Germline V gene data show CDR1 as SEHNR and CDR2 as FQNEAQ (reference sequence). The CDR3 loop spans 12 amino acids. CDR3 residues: CAPGGGADALFF. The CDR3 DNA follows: TGTGCCCCTGGGGGGGGAGCCGATGCACTGTTTTTT.

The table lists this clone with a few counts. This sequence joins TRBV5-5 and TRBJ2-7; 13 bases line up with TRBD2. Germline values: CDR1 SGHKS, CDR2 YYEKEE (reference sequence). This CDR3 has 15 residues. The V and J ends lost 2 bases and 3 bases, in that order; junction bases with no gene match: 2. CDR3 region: CASSFRLAGGYEQYF. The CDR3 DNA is TGTGCCAGCAGCTTTCGACTAGCGGGAGGCTACGAGCAGTACTTC. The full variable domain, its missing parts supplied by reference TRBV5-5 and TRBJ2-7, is DAGVTQSPTHLIKTRGQQVTLRCSPISGHKSVSWYQQVLGQGPQFIFQYYEKEERGRGNFPDRFSARQFPNYSSELNVNALLLGDSALYLCASSFRLAGGYEQYFGPGTRLTVT.

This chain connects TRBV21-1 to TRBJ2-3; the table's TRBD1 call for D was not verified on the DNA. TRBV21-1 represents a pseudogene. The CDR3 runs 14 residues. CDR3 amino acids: CASSKDRGTDTQYF. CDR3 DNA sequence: TGTGCCAGCAGCAAAGACAGGGGCACAGATACGCAGTATTTT.

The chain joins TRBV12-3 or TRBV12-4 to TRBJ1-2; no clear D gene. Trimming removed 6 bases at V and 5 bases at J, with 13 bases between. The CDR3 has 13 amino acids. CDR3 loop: CASSLTSDYGYTF. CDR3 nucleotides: TGTGCCAGCAGCCTCACCTCAGATTATGGCTACACCTTC.

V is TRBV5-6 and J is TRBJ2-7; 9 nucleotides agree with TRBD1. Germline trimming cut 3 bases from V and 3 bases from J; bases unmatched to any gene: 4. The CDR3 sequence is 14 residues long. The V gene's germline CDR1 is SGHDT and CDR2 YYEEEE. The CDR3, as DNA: TGTGCCAGCAGCTGGACGGGACAGGGCTACGAGCAGTACTTC. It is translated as CASSWTGQGYEQYF.

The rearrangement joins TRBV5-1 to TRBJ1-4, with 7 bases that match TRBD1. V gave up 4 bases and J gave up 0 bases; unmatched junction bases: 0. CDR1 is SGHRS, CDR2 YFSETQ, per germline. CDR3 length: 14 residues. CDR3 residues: CASSGTATNEKLFF. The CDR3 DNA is TGCGCCAGCAGCGGGACAGCAACTAATGAAAAACTGTTTTTT.

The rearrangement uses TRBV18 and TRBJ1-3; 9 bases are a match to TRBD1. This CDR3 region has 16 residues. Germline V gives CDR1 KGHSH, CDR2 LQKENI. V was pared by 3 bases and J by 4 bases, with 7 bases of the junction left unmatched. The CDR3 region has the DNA TGTGCCAGCTCACCGAGCCAGGGACAGGGAGGAAACACCATATATTTT. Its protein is CASSPSQGQGGNTIYF.

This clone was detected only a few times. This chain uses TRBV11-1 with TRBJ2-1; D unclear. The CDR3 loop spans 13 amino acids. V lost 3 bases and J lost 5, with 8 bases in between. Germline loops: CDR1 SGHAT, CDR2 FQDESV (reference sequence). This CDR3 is CASSLALNNEQFF. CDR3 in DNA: TGTGCCAGCAGCTTGGCTTTGAACAATGAGCAGTTCTTC.